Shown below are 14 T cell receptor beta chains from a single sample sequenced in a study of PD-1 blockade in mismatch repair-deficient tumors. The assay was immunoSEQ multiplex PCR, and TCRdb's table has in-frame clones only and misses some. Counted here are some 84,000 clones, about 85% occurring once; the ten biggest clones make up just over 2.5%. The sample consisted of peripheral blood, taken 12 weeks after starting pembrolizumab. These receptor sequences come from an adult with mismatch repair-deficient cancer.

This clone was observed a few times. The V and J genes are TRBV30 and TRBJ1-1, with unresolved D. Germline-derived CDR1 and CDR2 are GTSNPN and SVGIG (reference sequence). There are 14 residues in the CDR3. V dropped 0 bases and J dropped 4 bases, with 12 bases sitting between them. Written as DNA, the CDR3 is TGTGCCTGGAGTGTCAAAAGAGTGAGCACTGAAGCTTTCTTT. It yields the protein CAWSVKRVSTEAFF.

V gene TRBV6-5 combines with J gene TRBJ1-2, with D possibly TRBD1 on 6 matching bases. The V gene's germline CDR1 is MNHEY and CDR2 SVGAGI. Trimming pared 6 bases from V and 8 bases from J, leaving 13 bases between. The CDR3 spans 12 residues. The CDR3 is CASRQAGQGYTF. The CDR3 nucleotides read TGTGCCAGCAGACAAGCGGGACAAGGCTACACCTTC.

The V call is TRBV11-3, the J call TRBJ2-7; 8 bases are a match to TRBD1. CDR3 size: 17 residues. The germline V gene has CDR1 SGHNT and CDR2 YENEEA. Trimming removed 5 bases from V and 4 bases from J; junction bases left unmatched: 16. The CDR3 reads CASSTDRAEGRNYEQYF. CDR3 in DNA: TGTGCCAGCAGCACGGACAGGGCTGAGGGCCGGAATTACGAGCAGTACTTC. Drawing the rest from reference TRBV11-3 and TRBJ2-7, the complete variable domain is EAGVVQSPRYKIIEKKQPVAFWCNPISGHNTLYWYLQNLGQGPELLIRYENEEAVDDSQLPKDRFSAERLKGVDSTLKIQPAELGDSAVYLCASSTDRAEGRNYEQYFGPGTRLTVT.

CDR3 DNA sequence: TGTGCCAGCAGCCCTCAGTCAGGGGTCAAGACCCAGTACTTC. As protein: CASSPQSGVKTQYF. The J gene is TRBJ2-5, the V gene TRBV11-3, with a tentative D call TRBD1 (6 bases). V shed 5 bases and J shed 6 bases, with 16 bases lying between them. The CDR3 runs to 14 residues. Germline values: CDR1 SGHNT, CDR2 YENEEA.

CDR3 bases: TGTGCCAGCAGCAGAAGAGCGGGGAGGGACAATGAGCAGTTCTTC. As protein: CASSRRAGRDNEQFF. The chain is built from TRBV9 and TRBJ2-1, with 7 bases fitting TRBD2. Trimming removed 4 bases from V and 5 bases from J; junction bases left unmatched: 9. This CDR3 is built from 15 residues. Germline V gene lookup returns CDR1 SGDLS and CDR2 YYNGEE.

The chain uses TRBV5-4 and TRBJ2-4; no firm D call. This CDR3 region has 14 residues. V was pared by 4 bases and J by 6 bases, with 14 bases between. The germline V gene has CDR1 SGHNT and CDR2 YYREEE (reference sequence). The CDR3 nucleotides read TGTGCCAGCAGCCTGCAAGGAACTGCAAACATTCAGTACTTC. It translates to CASSLQGTANIQYF.

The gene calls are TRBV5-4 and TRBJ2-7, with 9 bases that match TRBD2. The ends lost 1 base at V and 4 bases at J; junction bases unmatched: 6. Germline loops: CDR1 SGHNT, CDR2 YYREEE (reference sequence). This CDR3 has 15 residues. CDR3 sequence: CASSLLAGGPYEQYF. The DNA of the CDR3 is TGTGCCAGCAGCTTGTTGGCGGGAGGGCCTTACGAGCAGTACTTC. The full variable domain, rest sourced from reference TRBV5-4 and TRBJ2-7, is ETGVTQSPTHLIKTRGQQVTLRCSSQSGHNTVSWYQQALGQGPQFIFQYYREEENGRGNFPPRFSGLQFPNYSSELNVNALELDDSALYLCASSLLAGGPYEQYFGPGTRLTVT.

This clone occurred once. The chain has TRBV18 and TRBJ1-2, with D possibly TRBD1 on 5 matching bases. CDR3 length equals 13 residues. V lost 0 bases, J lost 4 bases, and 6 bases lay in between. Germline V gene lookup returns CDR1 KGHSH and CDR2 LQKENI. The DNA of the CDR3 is TGTGCCAGCTCACCACCGACAGTCTATGGCTACACCTTC. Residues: CASSPPTVYGYTF.

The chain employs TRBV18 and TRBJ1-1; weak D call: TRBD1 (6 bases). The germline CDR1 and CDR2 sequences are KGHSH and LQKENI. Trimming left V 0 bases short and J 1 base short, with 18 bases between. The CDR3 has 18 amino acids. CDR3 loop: CASSPPKGQRMGNTEAFF. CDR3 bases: TGTGCCAGCTCACCACCGAAAGGACAGCGAATGGGGAACACTGAAGCTTTCTTT.

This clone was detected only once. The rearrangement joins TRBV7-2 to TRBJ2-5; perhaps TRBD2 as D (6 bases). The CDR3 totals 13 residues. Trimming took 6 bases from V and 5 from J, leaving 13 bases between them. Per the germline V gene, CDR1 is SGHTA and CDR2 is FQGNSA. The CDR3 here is CASRLWGVETQYF. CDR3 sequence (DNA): TGTGCCAGCAGACTTTGGGGGGTGGAGACCCAGTACTTC.

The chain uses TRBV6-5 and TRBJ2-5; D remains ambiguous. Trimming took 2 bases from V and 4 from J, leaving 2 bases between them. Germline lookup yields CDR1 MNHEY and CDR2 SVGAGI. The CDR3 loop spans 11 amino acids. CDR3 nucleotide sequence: TGTGCCAGCAGTTACGTAGAGACCCAGTACTTC. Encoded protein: CASSYVETQYF.

In nucleotides, the CDR3 is TGTGCCAGCAGCCACCGCACAGATACGCAGTATTTT. Translating gives CASSHRTDTQYF. V and J are TRBV7-8 and TRBJ2-3; no clear D gene. The length of the CDR3 is 12 residues. V shed 5 bases and J shed 1 base, with 4 bases lying between them. CDR1 is SGHVS and CDR2 is FQNEAQ in the germline V gene.

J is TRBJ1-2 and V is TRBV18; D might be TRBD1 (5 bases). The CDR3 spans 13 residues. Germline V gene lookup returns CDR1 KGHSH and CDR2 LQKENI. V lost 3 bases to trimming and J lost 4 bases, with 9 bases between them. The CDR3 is CASSPDRRYGYTF. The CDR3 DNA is TGTGCCAGCTCACCCGACAGACGCTATGGCTACACCTTC.

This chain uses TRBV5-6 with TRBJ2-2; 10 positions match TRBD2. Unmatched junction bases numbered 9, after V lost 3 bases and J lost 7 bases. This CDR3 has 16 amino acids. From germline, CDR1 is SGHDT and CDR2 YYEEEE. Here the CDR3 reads CASSSGLAVNGGELFF. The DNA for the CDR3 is TGTGCCAGCAGCTCCGGACTAGCGGTAAACGGCGGGGAGCTGTTTTTT.